One sample yielded the 9 T cell receptor beta chains listed below, sequenced in a study of blood T cell repertoires in COVID-19. Here immunoSEQ multiplex PCR was the method, and the copy in TCRdb shows in-frame clones only, minus some. The data contain 250,000 to 300,000 clones, nearly 90% of them singletons. Material for sequencing was peripheral blood. Receptors were obtained from a woman between 55 and 75 years old with COVID-19, enrolled during active disease.

This chain joins TRBV11-2 and TRBJ1-6; D is possibly TRBD1 (6 bases). The CDR3 extends over 14 amino acids. Trimming left V 3 bases short and J 9 bases short, with 12 bases between. Germline V lookup: CDR1 SGHAT, CDR2 FQNNGV. This CDR3 reads CASSFGLRGSPLHF. The CDR3 DNA is TGTGCCAGCAGCTTCGGACTCAGGGGTTCACCCCTCCACTTT.

This sequence joins TRBV10-1 and TRBJ2-3, with D possibly being TRBD1 (5 bases). Between the trimmed V and J ends, which lost 8 bases and 7 bases, there was a span of 22 bases. Germline-derived CDR1 and CDR2 are WNHNN and SYGVQD (reference sequence). CDR3 length: 15 amino acids. The CDR3 coding sequence is TGCGCCAGCTTCGTATGTGGGGCCTTTACTAATACGCAGTATTTT. This codes for CASFVCGAFTNTQYF.

This chain uses TRBV4-2 with TRBJ1-2; D is perhaps TRBD1 (5 bases). Trimming removed 4 bases from V and 4 bases from J, with 13 bases in between. The CDR3 has 14 residues. Germline V lookup: CDR1 LGHNA, CDR2 YNFKEQ. The CDR3 loop reads CASSPGDPVYGYTF. CDR3 bases: TGTGCCAGCAGCCCGGGGGATCCAGTCTATGGCTACACCTTC.

The chain has TRBV19 and TRBJ1-2; TRBD1 matches 11 bases. Germline V gene data show CDR1 as LNHDA and CDR2 as SQIVND (reference sequence). With 5 bases clipped from V and 5 bases from J, the junction kept 10 bases outside the gene matches. The CDR3 runs 16 residues. The CDR3, as DNA: TGTGCCAGTAGTCCCTCCGGGACAGGGGGAGGGTATGGCTACACCTTC. Translated: CASSPSGTGGGYGYTF.

This chain joins TRBV5-1 and TRBJ2-7, with 7 bases that match TRBD1. Germline CDR1 and CDR2: SGHRS and YFSETQ. The CDR3 has 13 amino acids. With 7 bases clipped from V and 2 bases from J, the junction kept 6 bases outside the gene matches. As DNA, the CDR3 is TGCGCCAGCCACCGGGACAGCACCTACGAGCAGTACTTC. It specifies CASHRDSTYEQYF.

The chain joins TRBV7-9 to TRBJ2-7, with a weak D call TRBD1 (6 bases). Trimming cost V 5 bases and J 0 bases, with 14 bases left between them. The germline V gene has CDR1 SEHNR and CDR2 FQNEAQ (reference sequence). This CDR3 has 15 residues. The CDR3 loop reads CASSPRQDTSYEQYF. The CDR3 DNA reads TGTGCCAGCAGCCCCAGACAGGACACCTCCTACGAGCAGTACTTC.

The chain links TRBV6-5 to TRBJ1-3; weak D call: TRBD1 (6 bases). The CDR3 spans 14 residues. Germline V gives CDR1 MNHEY, CDR2 SVGAGI. Trimming shortened V by 6 bases and J by 4 bases, and 13 bases separated the two germline ends. The CDR3: CASRARGHGNTIYF. The CDR3, as DNA: TGTGCCAGCAGAGCCAGGGGCCACGGAAACACCATATATTTT.

This chain uses TRBV10-3 with TRBJ1-6; D is uncertain. The germline V and J ends were trimmed by 8 bases and 10 bases, with 18 bases remaining between them. This CDR3 is 14 amino acids long. In germline, CDR1 is ENHRY, CDR2 SYGVKD. DNA of the CDR3: TGTGCCATCGGAGCTGCGGGTTTTAGATCACCCCTCCACTTT. This gives the protein CAIGAAGFRSPLHF.

The chain uses TRBV4-1 and TRBJ1-2; D is uncertain. Trimming took 4 bases from V and 5 from J, leaving 17 bases between them. The germline V gene has CDR1 MGHRA and CDR2 YSYEKL. This CDR3 is 15 amino acids long. The CDR3, as DNA: TGCGCCAGCAGCCGCGAGGCGGGGAAGGTTTATGGCTACACCTTC. Translating it yields CASSREAGKVYGYTF.